This entry lists 10 T cell receptor beta chains sequenced from one sample in a study of blood T cell repertoires in COVID-19. The protocol was immunoSEQ multiplex PCR, while the TCRdb copy is restricted to in-frame clones and leaves out a portion. The sample contains 490,000 or so clones, around nine tenths of which appear only once. Sequencing was performed on PBMCs or T cells enriched from blood (not recorded which). Receptors were obtained from a woman in her fifties or sixties who had recovered from COVID-19.

The J gene is TRBJ2-1, the V gene TRBV24-1; 7 nucleotides agree with TRBD2. V lost 4 bases, J lost 9 bases, and 5 bases stayed unmatched. The CDR3 loop spans 13 amino acids. Germline CDR1 and CDR2: KGHDR and SFDVKD. The CDR3 here is CATSDSGRSEQFF. The CDR3 region has the DNA TGTGCCACCAGTGACTCCGGGAGGAGTGAGCAGTTCTTC.

This sequence joins TRBV2 and TRBJ1-2; D remains ambiguous. V shed 4 bases and J shed 4 bases, with 16 bases lying between them. The CDR3 sequence is 15 residues long. Germline V gene sequence: CDR1 SNHLY, CDR2 FYNNEI. As DNA, the CDR3 is TGTGCCAGCAGTGGCCTTCTAGGCAGCCTCTATGGCTACACCTTC. It specifies CASSGLLGSLYGYTF.

This chain uses TRBV5-1 with TRBJ1-1; D perhaps matches TRBD1 (5 bases). The CDR3 sequence is 15 residues long. CDR1 is SGHRS, CDR2 YFSETQ, per germline. V gave up 2 bases and J gave up 7 bases, with 18 bases separating them. This CDR3 reads CASSFSGGSSYEAFF. In DNA form, the CDR3 reads TGCGCCAGCAGCTTCTCTGGGGGGAGTTCCTATGAAGCTTTCTTT.

This chain uses TRBV2 with TRBJ2-1; 11 bases are a match to TRBD2. Germline V CDR1 and CDR2: SNHLY, FYNNEI. After removal of 4 bases from V and 4 bases from J, the junction contained 6 bases not matched to a gene. CDR3 length: 16 residues. Written as DNA, the CDR3 is TGTGCCAGCAGTGTATTAGCGGGGGGGCCTTACAATGAGCAGTTCTTC. As protein: CASSVLAGGPYNEQFF.

The V gene is TRBV24-1, the J gene TRBJ1-1; no clear D gene. Germline CDR1 reads KGHDR; CDR2 reads SFDVKD. CDR3 length: 14 amino acids. The V end lost 4 bases, the J end lost 9 bases, and 17 bases lay between the germline ends. This CDR3 reads CATSDGKYRQQAFF. In DNA, the CDR3 is TGTGCCACCAGTGACGGGAAATATCGGCAACAAGCTTTCTTT.

The chain is built from TRBV3-1 (or the pseudogene TRBV3-2) and TRBJ2-5; 7 bases line up with TRBD2. The CDR3 has 12 amino acids. J gave up 7 bases and V 1 base, and 0 bases lay outside the gene matches. Germline V gene data show CDR1 as LGHDT and CDR2 as YNNKEL (reference sequence). The CDR3 sequence: CASSQVAGTQYF. CDR3 bases: TGTGCCAGCAGCCAAGTAGCGGGGACCCAGTACTTC.

This sequence joins TRBV9 and TRBJ2-5; 7 nucleotides align to TRBD1. Germline loops: CDR1 SGDLS, CDR2 YYNGEE. J gave up 1 base and V 0 bases, and 6 bases lay outside the gene matches. The CDR3 consists of 16 residues. DNA for the CDR3: TGTGCCAGCAGCGTAGCCACAGGGGCCGGCCAAGAGACCCAGTACTTC. Its protein product is CASSVATGAGQETQYF.

V gene TRBV11-2 combines with J gene TRBJ2-3; tentatively, D is TRBD2 (7 bases). Trimming removed 2 bases at V and 2 bases at J, with 17 bases between. From germline, CDR1 is SGHAT and CDR2 FQNNGV. This CDR3 comprises 17 residues. CDR3 coding DNA: TGTGCCAGCAGCTTATTACATGCGGGGGCCTTCACAGATACGCAGTATTTT. It yields the protein CASSLLHAGAFTDTQYF.

Regarding this clone: Additional DNA sequences in this sample encode the identical CDR3. The V and J genes are TRBV29-1 and TRBJ1-5; D is perhaps TRBD1 (6 bases). This CDR3 is 12 amino acids long. The germline V and J ends were trimmed by 5 bases and 4 bases, with 9 bases remaining between them. CDR1 is SQVTM and CDR2 is ANQGSEA in the germline V gene. Written as DNA, the CDR3 is TGCAGCGTTAGAACAGGGAATCAGCCCCAGCATTTT. Its translation: CSVRTGNQPQHF.

The rearrangement uses TRBV2 and TRBJ1-1; TRBD1 aligns across 7 bases. This CDR3 has 13 amino acids. Germline V lookup: CDR1 SNHLY, CDR2 FYNNEI. Trimming removed 5 bases from V and 5 bases from J; junction bases left unmatched: 5. CDR3 sequence (DNA): TGTGCCAGCAGTTCGACAGGGAGGACTGAAGCTTTCTTT. Its protein is CASSSTGRTEAFF.